This T cell receptor (beta chain) comes out of a study of long-term antiretroviral therapy in people with HIV. The CDR3 is 12 amino acids. In germline, CDR1 is SNHLY, CDR2 FYNNEI. V shed 8 bases and J shed 5 bases, with 10 bases lying between them. The run of the v3.0 immunoSEQ assay was at survey level. The table came from immunoSEQ multiplex PCR; TCRdb's copy has only in-frame clones and leaves some out. The sample has 15,000 to 20,000 clones; 80% are singletons. Study conclusions and caveats: After ART, diversity increased yet remained lower than transplant donor controls.

Comments on this clone: Its target is unknown.

The sequences come from unsorted PBMCs, collected 2.9 years after starting antiretroviral therapy. The chain uses TRBV2 and TRBJ2-1; unclear D gene. The sequence was obtained from a woman aged 25-40 years with HIV. The CDR3 region has the DNA TGTGCCAGCTCTTCGCGAGACAATGAGCAGTTCTTC. Its protein is CASSSRDNEQFF. The full variable domain, rest sourced from reference TRBV2 and TRBJ2-1, is EPEVTQTPSHQVTQMGQEVILRCVPISNHLYFYWYRQILGQKVEFLVSFYNNEISEKSEIFDDQFSVERPDGSNFTLKIRSTKLEDSAMYFCASSSRDNEQFFGPGTRLTVL.